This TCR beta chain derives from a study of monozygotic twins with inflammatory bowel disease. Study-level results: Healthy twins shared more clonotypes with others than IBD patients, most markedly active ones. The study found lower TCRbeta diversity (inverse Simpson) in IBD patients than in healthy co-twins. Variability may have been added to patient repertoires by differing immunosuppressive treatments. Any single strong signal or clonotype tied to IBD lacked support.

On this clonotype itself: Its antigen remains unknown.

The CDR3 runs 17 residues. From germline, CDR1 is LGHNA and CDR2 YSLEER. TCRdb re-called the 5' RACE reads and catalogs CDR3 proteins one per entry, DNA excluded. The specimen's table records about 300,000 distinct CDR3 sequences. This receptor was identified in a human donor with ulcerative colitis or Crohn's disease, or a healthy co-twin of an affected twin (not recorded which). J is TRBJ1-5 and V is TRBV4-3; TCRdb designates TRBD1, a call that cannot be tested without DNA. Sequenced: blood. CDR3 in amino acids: CASSREDRDDSNQPQHF.